This T cell receptor (beta chain) was captured in a study of cytomegalovirus exposure and HLA in healthy donors. This clone occurred once. Assay used: immunoSEQ multiplex PCR; TCRdb lists only in-frame clones, some missing. This table holds 71,000 or so clones, approximately 94% found once. The J segment lost 5 bases and the V segment lost 4 bases, leaving 2 bases of the junction unmatched. The CDR3 length is 13 residues. CDR1 is SGHRS, CDR2 YFSETQ, per germline. The receptor comes from a man aged 18 to 30 in good health and CMV-seropositive. V is TRBV5-1 and J is TRBJ1-2, with 10 bases lining up with TRBD1. Sequenced material: PBMCs. The CDR3 DNA sequence: TGCGCCAGCAGCCCGGGACAGGGGTATGGCTACACCTTC. It codes for CASSPGQGYGYTF.